This T cell receptor (beta chain) was profiled in a study of T-cell reconstitution after alpha-beta-depleted transplantation in children. The length of the CDR3 is 14 residues. Germline V CDR1 and CDR2: SGHRS, YFSETQ. V was trimmed by 1 base and J by 3 bases, leaving 11 bases between them. As to this clonotype: The antigen remains undetermined.

For TCRbeta, the library was prepared with unique molecular identifiers. TCRdb re-called the PCR reads through MiXCR, storing one row per CDR3 protein. The table has around 76,000 distinct CDR3 sequences, 15% to 20% seen once. Findings and caveats of the study: The origin of alpha-beta T cells about two months after transplant was reportedly several hundred expanded graft clones. Fresh T-cell production supplied most of the T-cell counts and diversity seen one year after transplant. Surviving recipient T cells and thymic progenitors produced the high day-60 TCRbeta diversity seen in some patients.

The sample consisted of PBMCs, mostly from graft donor cells, taken 360 days after TCRalphabeta/CD19-depleted stem cell transplant. The chain employs TRBV5-1 and TRBJ2-7, with D possibly TRBD1 on 6 matching bases. The receptor was derived from a male patient aged 2 to 9 who had a stem cell transplant for acute lymphoblastic leukemia, so the T cells may come from the graft donor. CDR3 sequence (DNA): TGCGCCAGCAGCTTGCAGTTCAGGGGCTACGAGCAGTACTTC. This translates into CASSLQFRGYEQYF. The full variable domain, with the rest looked up from reference TRBV5-1 and TRBJ2-7, is KAGVTQTPRYLIKTRGQQVTLSCSPISGHRSVSWYQQTPGQGLQFLFEYFSETQRNKGNFPGRFSGRQFSNSRSEMNVSTLELGDSALYLCASSLQFRGYEQYFGPGTRLTVT.